One and the same sample provided the 20 T cell receptor beta chains below, sequenced in a study of blood T cell repertoires in COVID-19. Clones were sequenced by immunoSEQ multiplex PCR, and TCRdb holds only the in-frame ones, with some missing. The sample consists of a few hundred thousand clones, roughly 90% of them appearing once. The sample taken for sequencing was PBMCs or T cells enriched from blood (not recorded which). Receptors originate from a woman in her twenties or thirties who had been exposed to COVID-19.

The chain is built from TRBV29-1 and TRBJ2-5; 14 nucleotides agree with TRBD2. The J segment lost 5 bases and the V segment lost 4 bases, leaving 12 bases of the junction unmatched. The CDR3 is 17 residues long. Germline CDR1 SQVTM, CDR2 ANQGSEA. CDR3 in DNA: TGCAGCGTTGGGGTCATAAGACTAGCGGGAGGGGTCGAGACCCAGTACTTC. Translated, it gives CSVGVIRLAGGVETQYF.

The J gene is TRBJ1-1, the V gene TRBV7-9; 8 positions agree with TRBD1. Germline-derived CDR1 and CDR2 are SEHNR and FQNEAQ (reference sequence). Trimming took 3 bases from V and 2 from J; bases not matched to a gene: 5. The CDR3 consists of 15 residues. CDR3: CASSFVGQGNTEAFF. DNA for the CDR3: TGTGCCAGCAGCTTCGTTGGACAGGGTAACACTGAAGCTTTCTTT.

The V gene is TRBV5-1, the J gene TRBJ2-2, with 14 bases identical to TRBD2. Per germline, CDR1 SGHRS and CDR2 YFSETQ. The CDR3 has 16 residues. With V trimmed by 6 bases and J by 6 bases, 7 bases remained unmatched. Here the CDR3 reads CASTSGTSGRSGELFF. CDR3 nucleotides: TGCGCCAGCACCTCCGGGACTAGCGGGAGATCCGGGGAGCTGTTTTTT.

This sequence joins TRBV7-2 and TRBJ1-2; TRBD1 agrees at 7 bases. The CDR3 spans 14 residues. The V segment lost 4 bases and the J segment 7 bases; nucleotides outside the gene matches: 9. Germline CDR1 SGHTA, CDR2 FQGNSA. CDR3 sequence (DNA): TGTGCCAGCAGCTCCGGGACAGATTATGCTGGCTACACCTTC. This encodes CASSSGTDYAGYTF. Drawing the rest from reference TRBV7-2 and TRBJ1-2, the complete variable domain is GAGVSQSPSNKVTEKGKDVELRCDPISGHTALYWYRQSLGQGLEFLIYFQGNSAPDKSGLPSDRFSAERTGGSVSTLTIQRTQQEDSAVYLCASSSGTDYAGYTFGSGTRLTVV.

The chain combines TRBV5-4 with TRBJ1-2; TRBD1 agrees at 8 bases. From germline, CDR1 is SGHNT and CDR2 YYREEE (reference sequence). The CDR3 is 13 residues long. The V gene end was trimmed by 3 bases and the J gene end by 8 bases; junction bases not matched to a gene: 6. The CDR3 reads CASSSTGAGGYTF. CDR3 nucleotide sequence: TGTGCCAGCAGCTCGACAGGGGCGGGCGGCTACACCTTC.

This chain joins TRBV30 and TRBJ1-6; 9 bases match TRBD1. The CDR3 totals 15 residues. The J segment lost 7 bases and the V segment lost 3 bases, leaving 7 bases of the junction unmatched. Germline V gene lookup returns CDR1 GTSNPN and CDR2 SVGIG (reference sequence). The CDR3 nucleotides are TGTGCCTGGAGCGGGGGACAGGGACGGAATTCACCCCTCCACTTT. This encodes CAWSGGQGRNSPLHF.

The rearrangement uses TRBV5-6 and TRBJ2-7, with D unresolved. CDR3 length: 13 amino acids. The germline CDR1 and CDR2 sequences are SGHDT and YYEEEE. V lost 0 bases and J lost 5, with 9 bases in between. For the CDR3, the DNA is TGTGCCAGCAGCTTGGTCGGTATACACGAGCAGTACTTC. Amino acids: CASSLVGIHEQYF.

The CDR3 spells CASTYSGTGNQPQHF. The CDR3, as DNA: TGTGCCAGCACCTATTCCGGGACAGGAAATCAGCCCCAGCATTTT. The rearrangement uses TRBV27 and TRBJ1-5, with 8 nucleotides matching TRBD1. The CDR3 spans 15 residues. With 7 bases clipped from V and 4 bases from J, the junction kept 9 bases outside the gene matches. In germline, CDR1 is MNHEY, CDR2 SMNVEV (reference sequence).

V usage is TRBV5-5 and J usage is TRBJ2-7, with TRBD2 as a possible D gene (5 bases). There are 13 residues in the CDR3. The ends were cut back, 1 base at V and 6 bases at J, with 11 bases in the middle. From germline, CDR1 is SGHKS and CDR2 YYEKEE (reference sequence). The CDR3 spells CASSLRVEGEQYF. The CDR3 nucleotides are TGTGCCAGCAGCTTGAGGGTAGAGGGCGAGCAGTACTTC.

The chain carries TRBV14 and TRBJ1-4, with TRBD1 matching over 8 bases. The CDR3 loop spans 19 amino acids. Germline V gene data show CDR1 as SGHDN and CDR2 as FVKESK. V lost 0 bases, J lost 3 bases, and 12 bases stayed unmatched. This CDR3 reads CASSQDAGARGRPNEKLFF. DNA for the CDR3: TGTGCCAGCAGCCAAGATGCAGGGGCCAGGGGGCGACCTAATGAAAAACTGTTTTTT.

The J gene is TRBJ2-1, the V gene TRBV19; 7 positions agree with TRBD2. The CDR3 sequence is 16 residues long. Looked up from germline, CDR1 is LNHDA and CDR2 is SQIVND (reference sequence). After removal of 10 bases from V and 2 bases from J, the junction contained 14 bases not matched to a gene. As DNA, the CDR3 is TGTGCCACTACCCTCCGTGGGGAGGGAGCCTACAATGAGCAGTTCTTC. Amino acid sequence: CATTLRGEGAYNEQFF.

This clone appeared a few times. The chain employs TRBV7-9 and TRBJ1-6, with D possibly TRBD1 on 6 matching bases. Trimming stripped 5 bases from V and 5 bases from J, with 13 bases between. Germline-derived CDR1 and CDR2 are SEHNR and FQNEAQ (reference sequence). CDR3 length equals 15 residues. The chain's CDR3 is CASSPRGGHNSPLHF. CDR3 nucleotides: TGTGCCAGCAGCCCGAGGGGGGGGCATAATTCACCCCTCCACTTT.

A single count supports this clone. The chain has TRBV2 and TRBJ1-1; D perhaps matches TRBD1 (5 bases). The CDR3 extends over 15 amino acids. Per germline, CDR1 SNHLY and CDR2 FYNNEI. V gave up 4 bases and J gave up 0 bases, with 12 bases separating them. The CDR3 reads CASSGEDSMNTEAFF. The CDR3 region has the DNA TGTGCCAGCAGTGGAGAAGACAGTATGAACACTGAAGCTTTCTTT. The full variable domain, completed using reference TRBV2 and TRBJ1-1, is EPEVTQTPSHQVTQMGQEVILRCVPISNHLYFYWYRQILGQKVEFLVSFYNNEISEKSEIFDDQFSVERPDGSNFTLKIRSTKLEDSAMYFCASSGEDSMNTEAFFGQGTRLTVV.

The chain employs TRBV11-2 and TRBJ1-1, with D perhaps TRBD1 (5 bases). Germline V gene data show CDR1 as SGHAT and CDR2 as FQNNGV. The CDR3 consists of 14 residues. V was shortened by 2 bases and J by 3 bases, with 10 bases between the two germline ends. The CDR3 coding sequence is TGTGCCAGCAGCTTAACCGGGGGTTACACTGAAGCTTTCTTT. Its translation: CASSLTGGYTEAFF.

The chain links TRBV28 to TRBJ2-3; 11 bases map to TRBD2. The CDR3 runs to 24 residues. V shed 3 bases, J shed 2 bases, and the junction held 28 bases outside the gene matches. Germline V gives CDR1 MDHEN, CDR2 SYDVKM. The CDR3 DNA reads as TGTGCCAGCAGTTTGGTGTTCGCTTGGGGTATAGGGCTAGCGGGAGGAGACTACACAGATACGCAGTATTTT. This codes for CASSLVFAWGIGLAGGDYTDTQYF.

The V and J genes are TRBV20-1 and TRBJ2-1; TRBD2 matches 11 bases. The CDR3 contains 14 residues. V lost 3 bases, J lost 3 bases, and 1 base stayed unmatched. The germline gives CDR1 DFQATT, CDR2 SNEGSKA (reference sequence). The CDR3 DNA reads TGCAGTGCTAGTCTAGCGGGAGGCTACAATGAGCAGTTCTTC. Its translation: CSASLAGGYNEQFF.

The chain couples TRBV5-1 to TRBJ1-1; D perhaps matches TRBD1 (5 bases). The CDR3 covers 14 residues. The V end lost 0 bases, the J end lost 7 bases, and 13 bases lay between the germline ends. The germline V gene encodes CDR1 SGHRS and CDR2 YFSETQ. In DNA, the CDR3 is TGCGCCAGCAGCTTGGGGCTGACGGGGGGTGAAGCTTTCTTT. Translated, it gives CASSLGLTGGEAFF.

The chain has TRBV10-2 and TRBJ2-5; 7 bases line up with TRBD2. There are 16 residues in the CDR3. Germline values: CDR1 WSHSY, CDR2 SAAADI. Unmatched junction bases numbered 7, after V lost 2 bases and J lost 1 base. CDR3 sequence (DNA): TGCGCCAGCAGTGAGAGGTTAGCGGGCCCCCAAGAGACCCAGTACTTC. Translating it yields CASSERLAGPQETQYF.

In nucleotides, the CDR3 is TGTGCCAGCAGCCAAGCGAAGGGGGCGCGGTCCCACAATGAGCAGTTCTTC. This gives the protein CASSQAKGARSHNEQFF. The V gene is TRBV3-1 (or the pseudogene TRBV3-2), the J gene TRBJ2-1; TRBD1 matches at 7 bases. The germline V gene has CDR1 LGHDT and CDR2 YNNKEL (reference sequence). The J segment lost 5 bases and the V segment lost 1 base, leaving 11 bases of the junction unmatched. CDR3 length: 17 amino acids.

The chain uses TRBV9 and TRBJ1-1; TRBD1 matches 7 bases. With V trimmed by 0 bases and J by 5 bases, 7 bases remained unmatched. This CDR3 comprises 15 residues. The germline gives CDR1 SGDLS, CDR2 YYNGEE. The CDR3: CASSVVSGGGTEAFF. DNA of the CDR3: TGTGCCAGCAGCGTAGTTTCAGGGGGAGGAACTGAAGCTTTCTTT.